This paragraph reports one T cell receptor (beta chain). Its antigen is as yet unknown. The data were taken from a study of shared clonotypes between healthy human individuals. V dropped 1 base and J dropped 5 bases, with 5 bases sitting between them. This CDR3 has 13 amino acids. Looked up from germline, CDR1 is SEHNR and CDR2 is FQNEAQ (reference sequence). CD45RO-negative CD8 cells positively selected for CCR7 made up the naive population, which excluded terminally differentiated effector memory CD45RA+ cells. General study points: Even with large depth, rarefaction showed that sorted-subset sequencing was incomplete. Estimated clonotype richness was generally higher in naive than memory subsets. The study sampled only blood, and tissue repertoires likely differ. It was anticipated that sequencing depth would influence how many clonotypes donors shared.

Clones were read by immunoSEQ multiplex PCR, and TCRdb kept only the in-frame ones, dropping some. Of roughly 770,000 clones in the sample, around 96% were seen once. This receptor was obtained from a man between 25 and 39 years old in good health. The chain carries TRBV7-9 and TRBJ2-2; D remains ambiguous. The sample comprised naive CD8+ T cells sorted from blood. The CDR3 bases are TGTGCCAGCAGCTTAGGACGGACCGGGGAGCTGTTTTTT. It encodes CASSLGRTGELFF.